The 25 T cell receptor beta chains in this list originate from one sample, sequenced in a study of Ad26.COV2.S vaccination and SARS-CoV-2 variants (dated by TCRdb to the early 2020s). In the paper's terms, the treatment or condition label means: some 20 received Ad26.COV2.S at low or high dose, single or two shots; 5 received placebo; per-sample allocation not given. For vaccine and placebo recipients, repertoires were sequenced using samples collected on day 63 after the first injection. To prepare the library, the immunoSEQ multiplex PCR assay was applied. Drawn from immuneACCESS, this table holds only the in-frame rearrangements with V and J called that TCRdb kept. Clones are partly lost; checked studies trace under half to an unresolved V gene and leave the rest unexplained. The sample table holds more than 300,000 clones, of which 85% were seen once. Around 2.2% of the sample lies in the top ten.

The sample here was peripheral blood, taken in a trial of Ad26.COV2.S vaccine versus placebo. These TCRs come from a person aged 18 to 59 who received the Ad26.COV2.S COVID-19 vaccine or a placebo.

This rearrangement joins TRBV9 to TRBJ1-2, with a possible D match to TRBD1 (5 bases). Germline CDR1 and CDR2: SGDLS and YYNGEE. Trimming removed 0 bases from V and 8 bases from J, with 11 bases in between. The CDR3 is made up of 13 amino acids. For the CDR3, the DNA is TGTGCCAGCAGCGTAGCTCCCGGGGACGGCTACACCTTC. This encodes CASSVAPGDGYTF.

The V call is TRBV4-1, the J call TRBJ2-6, with D tentatively TRBD2 (5 bases). The CDR3 totals 15 residues. V was pared by 5 bases and J by 0 bases, with 8 bases between. Germline assignment: CDR1 MGHRA and CDR2 YSYEKL. In nucleotides, the CDR3 is TGCGCCAGCAGCTACGGGGACTCTGGGGCCAACGTCCTGACTTTC. Translating gives CASSYGDSGANVLTF.

The chain joins TRBV5-6 to TRBJ2-3, with TRBD2 matching over 11 bases. CDR1 and CDR2 (germline): SGHDT, YYEEEE. The V gene end was trimmed by 3 bases and the J gene end by 0 bases; junction bases not matched to a gene: 9. The CDR3 contains 18 residues. Written as DNA, the CDR3 is TGTGCCAGCAGCTATGGCTTAATAGCGGGGGGGAGCACAGATACGCAGTATTTT. This sequence encodes CASSYGLIAGGSTDTQYF.

The V call is TRBV5-1, the J call TRBJ1-5; no definite D call. This CDR3 region has 15 residues. The V and J ends lost 9 bases and 1 base respectively, with 17 bases between them. Germline CDR1 reads SGHRS; CDR2 reads YFSETQ. The CDR3 is CANRRGNESNQPQHF. The CDR3 DNA follows: TGCGCCAACCGGCGAGGGAATGAAAGCAATCAGCCCCAGCATTTT. Supplemented by reference TRBV5-1 and TRBJ1-5, the full variable domain reads KAGVTQTPRYLIKTRGQQVTLSCSPISGHRSVSWYQQTPGQGLQFLFEYFSETQRNKGNFPGRFSGRQFSNSRSEMNVSTLELGDSALYLCANRRGNESNQPQHFGDGTRLSIL.

This sequence joins TRBV28 and TRBJ1-2; tentatively, D is TRBD1 (5 bases). This CDR3 is 15 amino acids long. Germline V gives CDR1 MDHEN, CDR2 SYDVKM. The V end was cut by 5 bases, the J end by 0 bases, with 13 bases between. DNA of the CDR3: TGTGCCAGCAGTGGGACCGACGCTGCTAACTATGGCTACACCTTC. Translating it yields CASSGTDAANYGYTF.

This rearrangement joins TRBV28 to TRBJ1-1; D not resolved. Germline CDR1 is MDHEN and CDR2 is SYDVKM. CDR3 size: 11 residues. Trimming left V 5 bases short and J 7 bases short, with 8 bases between. The CDR3 loop reads CASSLTYEAFF. CDR3 sequence (DNA): TGTGCCAGCAGTCTCACATATGAAGCTTTCTTT.

This clone was seen only a few times. V usage is TRBV23-1 and J usage is TRBJ1-2; no reliable D call. Being an ORF, TRBV23-1 has a function that is uncertain. The V end lost 4 bases, the J end lost 6 bases, and 18 bases lay between the germline ends. The CDR3 length is 15 residues. Written as DNA, the CDR3 is TGCGCCAGCAGTCTTAAAACCCCTCCGGAGAATGGCTACACCTTC. Translating gives CASSLKTPPENGYTF.

This chain connects TRBV5-1 to TRBJ2-1; D gene unclear. The V gene's germline CDR1 is SGHRS and CDR2 YFSETQ. V was trimmed by 0 bases and J by 2 bases, leaving 9 bases between them. The CDR3 extends over 15 amino acids. The CDR3 is CASSLATLTYNEQFF. The DNA for the CDR3 is TGCGCCAGCAGCTTGGCGACGCTCACCTACAATGAGCAGTTCTTC.

The chain combines TRBV19 with TRBJ1-4; D is uncertain. V lost 4 bases and J lost 7, with 16 bases in between. This CDR3 contains 15 residues. The V gene's germline CDR1 is LNHDA and CDR2 SQIVND (reference sequence). The CDR3: CASSTRTSAGEKLFF. The DNA of the CDR3 is TGTGCCAGTAGTACTCGGACGTCCGCGGGTGAAAAACTGTTTTTT.

This chain connects TRBV7-3 to TRBJ2-3; 8 bases fit TRBD2. Looked up from germline, CDR1 is SGHTA and CDR2 is FQGTGA. The CDR3 consists of 14 residues. Losses at the gene ends were 3 bases for V and 3 bases for J; bases not matched to a gene: 2. The CDR3 loop reads CASSFGGGTDTQYF. The DNA of the CDR3 is TGTGCCAGCAGCTTCGGCGGGGGGACAGATACGCAGTATTTT.

This clone was seen just once. V gene TRBV19 combines with J gene TRBJ1-4; 8 bases line up with TRBD1. Germline V lookup: CDR1 LNHDA, CDR2 SQIVND (reference sequence). The J segment lost 4 bases and the V segment lost 7 bases, leaving 20 bases of the junction unmatched. There are 19 residues in the CDR3. For the CDR3, the DNA is TGTGCCAGTATTAATACATCCCCCCGGGACAGGAGATATAATGAAAAACTGTTTTTT. It is translated as CASINTSPRDRRYNEKLFF.

This clone was seen more than once but under ten times. CDR3 residues: CASRAQGSTEAFF. In DNA, the CDR3 is TGTGCCAGCAGGGCACAAGGTAGCACTGAAGCTTTCTTT. This chain connects TRBV6-5 to TRBJ1-1; D gene ambiguous. This CDR3 region has 13 residues. Germline CDR1 is MNHEY and CDR2 is SVGAGI. The ends were cut back, 6 bases at V and 4 bases at J, with 12 bases in the middle.

This chain uses TRBV28 with TRBJ2-7; 10 bases fit TRBD1. Germline CDR1 is MDHEN and CDR2 is SYDVKM. The junction had 11 bases not matched to a gene; V was cut back by 5 bases and J by 4 bases. The CDR3 totals 16 residues. The CDR3 sequence is CASSGADRGRGYEQYF. CDR3 DNA sequence: TGTGCCAGCAGTGGGGCCGACAGGGGGCGCGGGTACGAGCAGTACTTC.

The J gene is TRBJ1-2, the V gene TRBV20-1; D is unresolved. Germline V gene sequence: CDR1 DFQATT, CDR2 SNEGSKA (reference sequence). The germline V and J ends were trimmed by 3 bases and 2 bases, with 16 bases remaining between them. There are 15 residues in the CDR3. As DNA, the CDR3 is TGCAGTGCTAGTGACCATAACAGCCCGAACTATGGCTACACCTTC. Translation gives CSASDHNSPNYGYTF.

This clone was recorded once. The rearrangement joins TRBV7-9 to TRBJ2-5; D ambiguous. Trimming removed 2 bases from V and 1 base from J, with 8 bases in between. The V gene's germline CDR1 is SEHNR and CDR2 FQNEAQ (reference sequence). CDR3 size: 14 residues. The CDR3 is CASSLNGIQETQYF. In DNA form, the CDR3 reads TGTGCCAGCAGCTTAAACGGTATCCAAGAGACCCAGTACTTC.

This rearrangement joins TRBV5-1 to TRBJ1-6; TRBD1 matches 7 bases. CDR3 length: 14 amino acids. The V segment lost 4 bases and the J segment 8 bases; nucleotides outside the gene matches: 6. Germline V lookup: CDR1 SGHRS, CDR2 YFSETQ. Written as DNA, the CDR3 is TGCGCCAGCAGCAGAGGACAGGTGGATTCACCCCTCCACTTT. This encodes CASSRGQVDSPLHF. Complete variable domain (other parts from reference TRBV5-1 and TRBJ1-6): KAGVTQTPRYLIKTRGQQVTLSCSPISGHRSVSWYQQTPGQGLQFLFEYFSETQRNKGNFPGRFSGRQFSNSRSEMNVSTLELGDSALYLCASSRGQVDSPLHFGNGTRLTVT.

Concerning this clone: The same CDR3 is also encoded by other DNA sequences in this sample. The chain joins TRBV28 to TRBJ2-6; TRBD2 might be the D (6 bases). V lost 8 bases and J 3 bases, leaving 11 bases between the germline ends. CDR3 length: 14 residues. Germline V CDR1 and CDR2: MDHEN, SYDVKM. The chain's CDR3 is CASGRGSGANVLTF. The CDR3, as DNA: TGTGCCAGCGGACGGGGGAGTGGGGCCAACGTCCTGACTTTC.

This clone was counted a single time. The V and J genes are TRBV20-1 and TRBJ2-1, with D uncertain. Trimming shortened V by 0 bases and J by 10 bases, and 7 bases separated the two germline ends. Per germline, CDR1 DFQATT and CDR2 SNEGSKA (reference sequence). This CDR3 has 11 amino acids. CDR3 amino acids: CSARDQLEQFF. The CDR3 region has the DNA TGCAGTGCTAGAGACCAATTGGAGCAGTTCTTC.

This chain connects TRBV12-3 or TRBV12-4 to TRBJ2-1, with unresolved D. Trimming took 8 bases from V and 7 from J, leaving 12 bases between them. This CDR3 comprises 12 residues. CDR3 bases: TGTGCCAGCCTAGGGATGGGTAATGAGCAGTTCTTC. It yields the protein CASLGMGNEQFF.

The V call is TRBV28, the J call TRBJ1-2; D gene uncertain. The CDR3 sequence is 13 residues long. V lost 3 bases and J lost 4, with 9 bases in between. Germline CDR1 is MDHEN and CDR2 is SYDVKM. The DNA for the CDR3 is TGTGCCAGCAGTTTGCAGGCAACCTATGGCTACACCTTC. Its translation: CASSLQATYGYTF.

The rearrangement joins TRBV6-5 to TRBJ1-2, with 9 bases that match TRBD1. The J segment lost 3 bases and the V segment lost 6 bases, leaving 2 bases of the junction unmatched. The CDR3 contains 13 residues. Germline V gene lookup returns CDR1 MNHEY and CDR2 SVGAGI. The CDR3 nucleotides are TGTGCCAGCAGCCGGACAGGGGACTATGGCTACACCTTC. It specifies CASSRTGDYGYTF.

The rearrangement links TRBV6-5 to TRBJ2-1; either TRBD1 or TRBD2 may fit D (6 bases each). The germline V gene has CDR1 MNHEY and CDR2 SVGAGI. The CDR3 is 11 amino acids. The V end was cut by 5 bases, the J end by 12 bases, with 11 bases between. This CDR3 reads CASSRGDPQFF. The CDR3 DNA reads TGTGCCAGCAGTAGGGGGGACCCGCAGTTCTTC.

The chain uses TRBV5-1 and TRBJ2-2; 9 positions match TRBD1. CDR3 length: 16 amino acids. V dropped 0 bases and J dropped 3; count of bases not matched to a gene: 3. The germline V gene has CDR1 SGHRS and CDR2 YFSETQ. The CDR3 reads CASSLDRGLDTGELFF. The CDR3 DNA follows: TGCGCCAGCAGCTTGGACAGGGGGCTGGACACCGGGGAGCTGTTTTTT. The complete variable domain, with remaining parts taken from reference TRBV5-1 and TRBJ2-2, reads KAGVTQTPRYLIKTRGQQVTLSCSPISGHRSVSWYQQTPGQGLQFLFEYFSETQRNKGNFPGRFSGRQFSNSRSEMNVSTLELGDSALYLCASSLDRGLDTGELFFGEGSRLTVL.

The genes are TRBV5-4 and TRBJ1-1, with a weak D call TRBD1 (6 bases). The ends were cut back, 4 bases at V and 1 base at J, with 17 bases in the middle. The germline CDR1 and CDR2 sequences are SGHNT and YYREEE (reference sequence). The CDR3 totals 16 residues. CDR3 sequence reads: CASSRNRVGGNTEAFF. CDR3 in DNA: TGTGCCAGCAGCAGAAACAGGGTCGGGGGGAACACTGAAGCTTTCTTT.

The chain recombines TRBV4-1 with TRBJ2-5, with 12 bases lining up with TRBD2. Germline V lookup: CDR1 MGHRA, CDR2 YSYEKL. Trimming cost V 1 base and J 4 bases; bases outside gene matches: 13. The CDR3 spans 19 residues. The CDR3 protein is CASSQASASGGALRETQYF. The DNA of the CDR3 is TGCGCCAGCAGCCAAGCCTCGGCTAGCGGGGGGGCTTTGAGAGAGACCCAGTACTTC.